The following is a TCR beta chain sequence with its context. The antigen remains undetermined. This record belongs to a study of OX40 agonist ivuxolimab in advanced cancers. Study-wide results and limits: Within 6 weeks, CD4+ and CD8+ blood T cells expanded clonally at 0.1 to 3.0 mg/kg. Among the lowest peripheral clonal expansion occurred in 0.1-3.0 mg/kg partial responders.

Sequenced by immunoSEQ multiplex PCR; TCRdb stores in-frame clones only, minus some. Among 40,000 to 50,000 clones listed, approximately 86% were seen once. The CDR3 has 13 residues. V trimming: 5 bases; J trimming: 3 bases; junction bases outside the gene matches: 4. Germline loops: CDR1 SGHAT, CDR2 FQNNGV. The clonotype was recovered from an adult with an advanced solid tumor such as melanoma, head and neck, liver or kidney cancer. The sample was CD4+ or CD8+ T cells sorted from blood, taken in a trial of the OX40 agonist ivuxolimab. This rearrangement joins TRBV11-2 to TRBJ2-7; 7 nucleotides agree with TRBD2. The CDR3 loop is CASSKGLNYEQYF. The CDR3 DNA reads TGTGCCAGCAGCAAGGGACTAAACTACGAGCAGTACTTC.